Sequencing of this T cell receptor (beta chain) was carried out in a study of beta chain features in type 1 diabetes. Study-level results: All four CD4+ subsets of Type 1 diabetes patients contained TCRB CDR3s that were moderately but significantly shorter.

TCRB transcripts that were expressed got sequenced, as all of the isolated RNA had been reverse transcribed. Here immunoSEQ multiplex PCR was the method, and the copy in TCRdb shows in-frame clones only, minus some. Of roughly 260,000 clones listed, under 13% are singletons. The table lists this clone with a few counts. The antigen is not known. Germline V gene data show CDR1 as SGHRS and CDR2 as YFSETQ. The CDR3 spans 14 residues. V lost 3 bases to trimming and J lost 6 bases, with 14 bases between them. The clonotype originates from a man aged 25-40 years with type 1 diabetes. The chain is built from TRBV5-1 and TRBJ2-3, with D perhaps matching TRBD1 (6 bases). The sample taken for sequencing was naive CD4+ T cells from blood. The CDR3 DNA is TGCGCCAGCAGCTCGGGTGGACAGACCGATACGCAGTATTTT. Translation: CASSSGGQTDTQYF. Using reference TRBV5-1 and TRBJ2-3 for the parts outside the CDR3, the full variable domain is KAGVTQTPRYLIKTRGQQVTLSCSPISGHRSVSWYQQTPGQGLQFLFEYFSETQRNKGNFPGRFSGRQFSNSRSEMNVSTLELGDSALYLCASSSGGQTDTQYFGPGTRLTVL.